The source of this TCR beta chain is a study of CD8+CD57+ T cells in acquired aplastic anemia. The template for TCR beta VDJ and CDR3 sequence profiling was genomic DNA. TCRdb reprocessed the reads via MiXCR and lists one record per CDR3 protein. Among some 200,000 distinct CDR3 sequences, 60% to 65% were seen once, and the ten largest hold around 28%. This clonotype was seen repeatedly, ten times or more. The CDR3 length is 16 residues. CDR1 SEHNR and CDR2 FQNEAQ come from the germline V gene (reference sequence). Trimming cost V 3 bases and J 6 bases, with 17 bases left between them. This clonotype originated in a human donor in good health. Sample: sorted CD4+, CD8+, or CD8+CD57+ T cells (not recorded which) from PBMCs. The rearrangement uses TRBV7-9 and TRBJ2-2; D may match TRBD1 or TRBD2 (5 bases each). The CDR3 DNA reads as TGTGCCAGCAGCTTTGACCCAGGGACGAAGGCCGGGGAGCTGTTTTTT. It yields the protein CASSFDPGTKAGELFF.